This T cell receptor (beta chain) was identified in a study of shared clonotypes between healthy human individuals. Researchers ran the assay at a deep level. Some 30,000 T cell genomes (roughly 0.2 ug DNA) went into each sorted-subset replicate. Data came from immunoSEQ multiplex PCR; TCRdb stores just in-frame clones and leaves some out. The table has over a million clones, 75% to 80% seen once; the top ten hold 0.55% to 0.7%. V shed 3 bases and J 0 bases; nucleotides not matched to a gene: 3. Germline CDR1 reads SEHNR; CDR2 reads FQNEAQ (reference sequence). This CDR3 spans 15 amino acids. The chain is built from TRBV7-9 and TRBJ2-3; 7 positions match TRBD2. Material: memory CD4+ T cells from PBMCs. Regarding subset: CD45RA-negative fraction. The receptor was derived from a man aged 18 to 30 in good health. Some clones in this sample may be carry-over from other donors' samples. The CDR3 sequence is CASSLLRGSTDTQYF. Here the CDR3 DNA reads TGTGCCAGCAGCTTGCTGCGGGGGAGCACAGATACGCAGTATTTT.